Only one count was recorded for the clone carrying this TCR beta chain. The antigen is not known. A clone one base away is much larger, so this may be a read error. This CDR3 is built from 15 residues. Germline loops: CDR1 MNHEY, CDR2 SVGAGI. Trimming removed 4 bases from V and 2 bases from J; junction bases left unmatched: 3. These data originate in a study of early stage breast cancer tumors. Turning to the study itself: About eight ER+/PR+/HER2- tumors were invasive ductal; a few were invasive lobular. Each sample averaged around 9.4-fold read coverage.

Whole-study findings and limits: Commonly generated sequences made up most enriched TCRB sequences shared between patients. Comparing each tissue with blood distinguished tumor from normal in most of the 16 patients.

The data were produced by immunoSEQ multiplex PCR, yet TCRdb's version contains in-frame clones alone and is incomplete. The profile shows 25,000 to 35,000 clones, roughly 50% of them singletons. The sample taken for sequencing was breast tumor tissue. The V call is TRBV6-5, the J call TRBJ2-3, with 10 nucleotides matching TRBD2. This TCR was recovered from a person in their fifties or sixties with breast cancer. The CDR3 sequence is CASSFGTSDTDTQYF. CDR3 bases: TGTGCCAGCAGTTTCGGGACTAGCGACACAGATACGCAGTATTTT.